These 17 T cell receptor beta chains were all obtained from the same sample, sequenced in a study of T cells in Graves' hyperthyroidism and ophthalmopathy. Authors of the study amplified TCR beta CDR3 regions from RNA transcripts. Primed by the HTBI set, a first-round RT-PCR was run on the TCR CDR3. TCRdb ran MiXCR on the multiplex PCR reads and lists one entry per CDR3 protein. The sample shows approximately 620,000 distinct CDR3 sequences, around 14% of them seen only once. What was sequenced was blood. Receptor source: a woman aged 25 to 45 with Graves' hyperthyroidism that later progressed to Graves' ophthalmopathy.

J is TRBJ2-3 and V is TRBV28, with D possibly matching TRBD2 (6 bases). Per germline, CDR1 MDHEN and CDR2 SYDVKM. V dropped 6 bases and J dropped 0 bases, with 13 bases sitting between them. This CDR3 is built from 15 residues. The CDR3 region has the DNA TGTGCCAGCAGCGGTGGCGGGGCCAGCACAGATACGCAGTATTTT. It translates to CASSGGGASTDTQYF.

The rearrangement uses TRBV2 and TRBJ2-5; perhaps TRBD1 as D (6 bases). CDR1 and CDR2 from the germline V gene are SNHLY and FYNNEI. V dropped 4 bases and J dropped 2 bases, with 14 bases sitting between them. This CDR3 comprises 15 residues. CDR3 sequence (DNA): TGTGCCAGCAGTGCGAGGACAGATCCTCAAGAGACCCAGTACTTC. Encoded protein: CASSARTDPQETQYF.

This clonotype has ten or more counts. The rearrangement links TRBV28 to TRBJ1-2; 7 bases are a match to TRBD1. Germline CDR1 is MDHEN and CDR2 is SYDVKM. The CDR3 has 13 amino acids. CDR3 bases: TGTACTACAGGGGACGGCGGTAACTATGGCTACACCTTC. It translates to CTTGDGGNYGYTF.

This clonotype was picked up a small number of times. Written as DNA, the CDR3 is TGTGCCAGCCACCCCATTATAGAAGAGACCCAGTACTTC. Its translation: CASHPIIEETQYF. The chain is built from TRBV6-2 or TRBV6-3 and TRBJ2-5; D uncertain. The CDR3 runs 13 residues. CDR1 is MNHEY, CDR2 SVGEGT, per germline. The ends were cut back, 8 bases at V and 3 bases at J, with 13 bases in the middle.

The table lists this clonotype with many counts. V and J are TRBV6-2 or TRBV6-3 and TRBJ2-1, with 8 bases matching TRBD1. This CDR3 contains 15 residues. Germline V gives CDR1 MNHEY, CDR2 SVGEGT. Unmatched junction bases numbered 10, after V lost 7 bases and J lost 5 bases. In nucleotides, the CDR3 is TGTGCCAGCAACGTATTCGGACAGGGCCACAATGAGCAGTTCTTC. Its protein product is CASNVFGQGHNEQFF.

Remarks on this clonotype: A much larger clone differs from this one at a single base, so this may be a read error. The chain employs TRBV24-1 and TRBJ1-1; TRBD1 might be the D (5 bases). Germline V gene data show CDR1 as KGHDR and CDR2 as SFDVKD. The V gene lost 5 bases and the J gene lost 1 base, with 19 bases spanning the gap. This CDR3 comprises 17 residues. Here the CDR3 DNA reads TGTGCCACCAGTGGAGGGGAACGGAGGTACGGGAACACTGAAGCTTTCTTT. Residues: CATSGGERRYGNTEAFF.

In this sample, this clonotype turned up many times. In nucleotides, the CDR3 is TGTGCCTGGACTCACGAGGGAGCGGTTTTCAATGAGCAGTTCTTC. This gives the protein CAWTHEGAVFNEQFF. The V and J genes are TRBV30 and TRBJ2-1; TRBD2 might be the D (5 bases). V lost 4 bases, J lost 6 bases, and 19 bases lay in between. Germline V gene data show CDR1 as GTSNPN and CDR2 as SVGIG (reference sequence). This CDR3 has 15 amino acids.

Ten or more counts support this clonotype. V usage is TRBV5-8 and J usage is TRBJ2-7, with 14 bases that match TRBD2. The CDR3 consists of 15 residues. The ends lost 4 bases at V and 6 bases at J; junction bases unmatched: 6. Germline V lookup: CDR1 SGHTS, CDR2 YDEGEE. The CDR3: CASSPETSGRVEQYF. In nucleotides, the CDR3 is TGTGCCAGCAGCCCCGAGACTAGCGGGAGGGTCGAGCAGTACTTC.

This clonotype was counted many times. The chain is built from TRBV27 and TRBJ2-7; TRBD2 agrees at 7 bases. V was pared by 10 bases and J by 4 bases, with 22 bases of the junction left unmatched. The CDR3 covers 17 residues. Germline CDR1 is MNHEY and CDR2 is SMNVEV (reference sequence). The CDR3 sequence: CATSTFRTLREKYEQYF. The CDR3 bases are TGTGCCACCTCCACGTTCCGGACTTTGCGGGAGAAGTACGAGCAGTACTTC.

The table lists this clonotype with many counts. The V and J genes are TRBV10-3 and TRBJ1-2; possible D gene TRBD1, 5 bases. The CDR3 consists of 15 residues. V dropped 0 bases and J dropped 6 bases, with 14 bases sitting between them. CDR1 and CDR2 (germline): ENHRY, SYGVKD. DNA for the CDR3: TGTGCCATCAGTGAGTCCGGGACGGAAAATGATGGCTACACCTTC. Residues: CAISESGTENDGYTF.

This clonotype was picked up many times. J is TRBJ1-1 and V is TRBV27; 7 bases are a match to TRBD1. J gave up 4 bases and V 7 bases, and 6 bases lay outside the gene matches. CDR1 and CDR2 from the germline V gene are MNHEY and SMNVEV (reference sequence). The CDR3 contains 13 residues. The CDR3 loop reads CASILTGSTEAFF. The CDR3 DNA reads as TGTGCCAGCATCCTGACAGGGTCCACTGAAGCTTTCTTT.

This clonotype came up many times. The chain is built from TRBV24-1 and TRBJ2-2; possible D gene TRBD1, 5 bases. In germline, CDR1 is KGHDR, CDR2 SFDVKD. Trimming took off 0 bases at V and 3 bases at J, with 7 bases between the two ends. The length of the CDR3 is 15 residues. CDR3 loop: CATSDLAQDTGELFF. The CDR3 coding sequence is TGTGCCACCAGTGATTTGGCACAGGACACCGGGGAGCTGTTTTTT.

This clonotype has a count of ten or more. This chain connects TRBV12-3 or TRBV12-4 to TRBJ1-5, with a tentative D call TRBD1 (5 bases). This CDR3 spans 13 amino acids. V lost 5 bases, J lost 6 bases, and 11 bases lay in between. The CDR3 nucleotides read TGTGCCAGCAGTCCAGGGCCGGGTCAGCCCCAGCATTTT. It translates to CASSPGPGQPQHF.

The chain couples TRBV4-2 to TRBJ1-1; D remains unclear. This CDR3 contains 14 residues. V lost 0 bases and J lost 10, with 15 bases in between. CDR1 is LGHNA and CDR2 is YNFKEQ in the germline V gene. CDR3 sequence (DNA): TGTGCCAGCAGCCAAGAGTTGAAGGCTAACCTAGCTTTCTTT. It yields the protein CASSQELKANLAFF.

This clonotype was observed a few times. This chain links TRBV29-1 with TRBJ2-7; TRBD2 aligns across 8 bases. Germline V lookup: CDR1 SQVTM, CDR2 ANQGSEA. CDR3 length: 12 amino acids. The trim removed 5 bases at V and 1 base at J, leaving 1 base unmatched. The CDR3 bases are TGCAGCGTTCAGCGGGAGTCCTACGAGCAGTACTTC. This codes for CSVQRESYEQYF.

Only a few counts were recorded for this clonotype. The J gene is TRBJ2-1, the V gene TRBV19; 13 positions match TRBD2. Germline V gene data show CDR1 as LNHDA and CDR2 as SQIVND (reference sequence). There are 19 residues in the CDR3. Germline trimming cut 5 bases from V and 4 bases from J; bases unmatched to any gene: 14. CDR3 in DNA: TGTGCCAGTAGTCTATTACTCGGGACTAGCGGGGCCTTTTACAATGAGCAGTTCTTC. Residues: CASSLLLGTSGAFYNEQFF. Complete variable domain (other parts from reference TRBV19 and TRBJ2-1): DGGITQSPKYLFRKEGQNVTLSCEQNLNHDAMYWYRQDPGQGLRLIYYSQIVNDFQKGDIAEGYSVSREKKESFPLTVTSAQKNPTAFYLCASSLLLGTSGAFYNEQFFGPGTRLTVL.

This clonotype was detected ten times or more. This chain connects TRBV30 to TRBJ2-2, with D possibly TRBD2 on 7 matching bases. Looked up from germline, CDR1 is GTSNPN and CDR2 is SVGIG (reference sequence). The length of the CDR3 is 18 residues. V was cut by 2 bases and J by 3 bases, with 22 bases left in between. The CDR3 loop is CAWSYLTSGAGDTGELFF. The CDR3 coding sequence is TGTGCCTGGAGTTATCTGACGAGCGGGGCAGGGGACACCGGGGAGCTGTTTTTT. Full variable domain (missing parts from reference TRBV30 and TRBJ2-2): SQTIHQWPATLVQPVGSPLSLECTVEGTSNPNLYWYRQAAGRGLQLLFYSVGIGQISSEVPQNLSASRPQDRQFILSSKKLLLSDSGFYLCAWSYLTSGAGDTGELFFGEGSRLTVL.